This TCR beta chain derives from a study of T cells in localized non-small cell lung cancer. Overall study results and limits: The study found T cell clonality highest in uninvolved adjacent lung, above tumor. Longer overall survival accompanied higher blood T cell density. When the top 100 tumor clones were examined, a median around 50 of them also appeared in the adjacent lung, which was paired and uninvolved.

The method was immunoSEQ multiplex PCR; TCRdb's version includes in-frame clones alone and lacks a portion of them. The sample carries 100,000 to 150,000 clones, about 89% recorded once. Germline loops: CDR1 LNHDA, CDR2 SQIVND (reference sequence). The CDR3 contains 18 residues. Between the trimmed V and J ends, which lost 3 bases and 4 bases, there was a span of 21 bases. A word on this clone: Its antigen is as yet unknown.

The sample here was peripheral blood, taken before any cancer treatment. The V call is TRBV19, the J call TRBJ2-2, with D possibly TRBD2 on 5 matching bases. The receptor's source is a female donor aged 60 or older with stage I lung adenocarcinoma. CDR3 sequence reads: CASSISAGVRRSTGELFF. In DNA form, the CDR3 reads TGTGCCAGTAGTATTTCTGCGGGCGTGCGCCGTAGCACCGGGGAGCTGTTTTTT.